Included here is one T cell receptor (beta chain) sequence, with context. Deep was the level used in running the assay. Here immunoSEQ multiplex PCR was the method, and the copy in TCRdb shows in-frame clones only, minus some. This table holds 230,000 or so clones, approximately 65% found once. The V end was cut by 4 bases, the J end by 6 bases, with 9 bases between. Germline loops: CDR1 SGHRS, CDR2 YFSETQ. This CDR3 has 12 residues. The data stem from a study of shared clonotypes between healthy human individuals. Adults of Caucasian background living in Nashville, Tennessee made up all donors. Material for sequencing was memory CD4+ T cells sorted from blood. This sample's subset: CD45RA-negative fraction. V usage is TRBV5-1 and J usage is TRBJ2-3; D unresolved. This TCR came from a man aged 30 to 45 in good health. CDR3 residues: CASSPNSDTQYF. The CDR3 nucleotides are TGCGCCAGCAGCCCTAACTCCGATACGCAGTATTTT.